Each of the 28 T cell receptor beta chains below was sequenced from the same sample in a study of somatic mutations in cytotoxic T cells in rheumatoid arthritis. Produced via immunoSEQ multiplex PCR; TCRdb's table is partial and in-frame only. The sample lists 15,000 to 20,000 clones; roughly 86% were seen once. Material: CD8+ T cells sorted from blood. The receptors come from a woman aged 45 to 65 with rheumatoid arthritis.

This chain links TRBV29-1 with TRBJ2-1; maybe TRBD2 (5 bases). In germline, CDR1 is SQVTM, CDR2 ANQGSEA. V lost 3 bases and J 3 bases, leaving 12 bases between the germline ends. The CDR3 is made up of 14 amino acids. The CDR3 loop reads CSVDGLADYNEQFF. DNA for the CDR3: TGCAGCGTTGATGGGCTAGCTGACTACAATGAGCAGTTCTTC.

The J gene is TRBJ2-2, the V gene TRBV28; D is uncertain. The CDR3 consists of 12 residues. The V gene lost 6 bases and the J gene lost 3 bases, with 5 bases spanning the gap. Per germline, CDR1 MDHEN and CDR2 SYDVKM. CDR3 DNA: TGTGCCAGCAGAGAGCACACCGGGGAGCTGTTTTTT. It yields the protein CASREHTGELFF.

CDR3: CASSGRANEKLFF. The CDR3 DNA follows: TGTGCCAGCAGCGGCAGAGCTAATGAAAAACTGTTTTTT. The V and J genes are TRBV7-6 and TRBJ1-4; D is unclear. Germline CDR1 SGHVS, CDR2 FNYEAQ. The V end was cut by 5 bases, the J end by 3 bases, with 7 bases between. This CDR3 has 13 residues.

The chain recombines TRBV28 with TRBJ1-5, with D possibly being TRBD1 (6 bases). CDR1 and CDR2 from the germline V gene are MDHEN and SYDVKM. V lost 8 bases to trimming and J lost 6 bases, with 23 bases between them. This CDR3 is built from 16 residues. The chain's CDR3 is CASVSPRGGGGQPQHF. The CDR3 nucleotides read TGTGCCAGCGTAAGCCCTCGTGGGGGCGGGGGTCAGCCCCAGCATTTT.

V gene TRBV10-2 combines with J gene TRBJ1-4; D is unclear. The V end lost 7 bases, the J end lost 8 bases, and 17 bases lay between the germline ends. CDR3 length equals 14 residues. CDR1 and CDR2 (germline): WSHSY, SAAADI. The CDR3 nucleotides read TGCGCCAGCACCCCCGCAGCCACCCTAGAAAAACTGTTTTTT. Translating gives CASTPAATLEKLFF.

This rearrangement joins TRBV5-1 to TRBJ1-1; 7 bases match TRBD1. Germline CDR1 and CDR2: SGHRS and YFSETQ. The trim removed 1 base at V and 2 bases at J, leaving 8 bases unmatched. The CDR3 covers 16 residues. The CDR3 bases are TGCGCCAGCAGCTTGTACGGACAGGACCTAAACACTGAAGCTTTCTTT. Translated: CASSLYGQDLNTEAFF. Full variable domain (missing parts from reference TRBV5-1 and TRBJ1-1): KAGVTQTPRYLIKTRGQQVTLSCSPISGHRSVSWYQQTPGQGLQFLFEYFSETQRNKGNFPGRFSGRQFSNSRSEMNVSTLELGDSALYLCASSLYGQDLNTEAFFGQGTRLTVV.

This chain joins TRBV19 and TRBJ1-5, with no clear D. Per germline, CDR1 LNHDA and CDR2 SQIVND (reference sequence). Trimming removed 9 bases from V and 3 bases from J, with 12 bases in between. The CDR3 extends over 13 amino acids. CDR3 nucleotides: TGTGCCAGCCCTGCAGGCCTCAATCAGCCCCAGCATTTT. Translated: CASPAGLNQPQHF.

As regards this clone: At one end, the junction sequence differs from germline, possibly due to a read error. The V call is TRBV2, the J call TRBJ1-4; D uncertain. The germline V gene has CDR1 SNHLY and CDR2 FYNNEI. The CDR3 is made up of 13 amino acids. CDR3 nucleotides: TGTGCCAGCACACCTGGGATTTTGGAAAAACTGGTTTTT. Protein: CASTPGILEKLVF. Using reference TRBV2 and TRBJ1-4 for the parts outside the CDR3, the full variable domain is EPEVTQTPSHQVTQMGQEVILRCVPISNHLYFYWYRQILGQKVEFLVSFYNNEISEKSEIFDDQFSVERPDGSNFTLKIRSTKLEDSAMYFCASTPGILEKLVFGSGTQLSVL.

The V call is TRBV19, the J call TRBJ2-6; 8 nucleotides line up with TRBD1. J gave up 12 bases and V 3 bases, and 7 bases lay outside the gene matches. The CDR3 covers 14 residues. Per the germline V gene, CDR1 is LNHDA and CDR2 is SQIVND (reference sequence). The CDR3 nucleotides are TGTGCCAGTAGTATCCTGGACAGGGAGAGCGTCCTGACTTTC. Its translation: CASSILDRESVLTF.

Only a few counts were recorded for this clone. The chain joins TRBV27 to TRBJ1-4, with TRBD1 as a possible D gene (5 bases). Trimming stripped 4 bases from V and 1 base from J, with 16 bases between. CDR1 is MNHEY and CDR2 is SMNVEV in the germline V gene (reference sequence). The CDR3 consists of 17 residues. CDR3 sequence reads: CASSWARERGTNEKLFF. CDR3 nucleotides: TGTGCCAGCAGTTGGGCCAGGGAGAGAGGAACTAATGAAAAACTGTTTTTT.

The CDR3, as DNA: TGTGCCTGGAGTGTGAGCAGGGGGAGTGGAAACACCATATATTTT. Its protein is CAWSVSRGSGNTIYF. The chain has TRBV30 and TRBJ1-3; 7 positions match TRBD1. Germline V gene lookup returns CDR1 GTSNPN and CDR2 SVGIG (reference sequence). The CDR3 totals 15 residues. V shed 0 bases, J shed 3 bases, and the junction held 5 bases outside the gene matches.

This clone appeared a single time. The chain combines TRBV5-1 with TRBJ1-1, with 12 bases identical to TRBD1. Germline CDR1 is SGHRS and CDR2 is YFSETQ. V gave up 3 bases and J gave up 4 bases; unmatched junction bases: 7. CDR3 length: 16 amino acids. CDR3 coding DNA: TGCGCCAGCAGCTCCGGGACAGGGGGCGCGGGCACTGAAGCTTTCTTT. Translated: CASSSGTGGAGTEAFF. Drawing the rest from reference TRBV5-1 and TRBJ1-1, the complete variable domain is KAGVTQTPRYLIKTRGQQVTLSCSPISGHRSVSWYQQTPGQGLQFLFEYFSETQRNKGNFPGRFSGRQFSNSRSEMNVSTLELGDSALYLCASSSGTGGAGTEAFFGQGTRLTVV.

The chain's CDR3 is CASSQDIADLLTGGEQYF. The CDR3 coding sequence is TGCGCCAGCAGCCAAGATATCGCCGACCTCCTGACAGGGGGGGAGCAGTACTTC. This chain joins TRBV4-3 and TRBJ2-7, with TRBD1 matching over 9 bases. V lost 0 bases to trimming and J lost 7 bases; unmatched junction nucleotides: 16. Germline values: CDR1 LGHNA, CDR2 YSLEER. The CDR3 is 18 residues long.

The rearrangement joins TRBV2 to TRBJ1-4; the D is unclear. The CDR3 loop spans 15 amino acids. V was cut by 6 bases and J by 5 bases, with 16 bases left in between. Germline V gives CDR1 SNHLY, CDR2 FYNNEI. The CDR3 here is CASSVWTEENEKLFF. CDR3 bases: TGTGCCAGCAGCGTGTGGACGGAAGAGAATGAAAAACTGTTTTTT.

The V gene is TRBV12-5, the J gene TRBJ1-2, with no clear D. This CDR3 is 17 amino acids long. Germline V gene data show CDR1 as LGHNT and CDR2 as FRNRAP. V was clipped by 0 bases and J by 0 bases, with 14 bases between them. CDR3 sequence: CASGLVLIQRTNYGYTF. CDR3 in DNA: TGTGCTAGTGGTTTGGTACTAATTCAAAGGACTAACTATGGCTACACCTTC.

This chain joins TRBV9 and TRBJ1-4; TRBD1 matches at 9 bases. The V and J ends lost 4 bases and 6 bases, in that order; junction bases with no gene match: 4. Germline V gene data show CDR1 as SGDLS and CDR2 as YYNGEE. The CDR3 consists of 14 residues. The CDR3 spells CASSPWDRDEKLFF. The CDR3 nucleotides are TGTGCCAGCAGCCCTTGGGACAGGGATGAAAAACTGTTTTTT.

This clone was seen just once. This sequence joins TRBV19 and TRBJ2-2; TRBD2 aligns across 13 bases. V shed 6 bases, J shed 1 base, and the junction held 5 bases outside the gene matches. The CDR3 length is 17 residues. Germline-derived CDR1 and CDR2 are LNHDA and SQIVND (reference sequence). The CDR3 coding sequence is TGTGCCAGTAGCCTCGGACTAGCGGGGGAGAACACCGGGGAGCTGTTTTTT. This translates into CASSLGLAGENTGELFF.

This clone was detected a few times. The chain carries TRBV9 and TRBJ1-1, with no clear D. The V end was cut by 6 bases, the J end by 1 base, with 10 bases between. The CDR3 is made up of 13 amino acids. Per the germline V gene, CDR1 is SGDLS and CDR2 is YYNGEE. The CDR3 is CASTPAGNTEAFF. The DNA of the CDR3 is TGTGCCAGCACGCCAGCAGGGAACACTGAAGCTTTCTTT.

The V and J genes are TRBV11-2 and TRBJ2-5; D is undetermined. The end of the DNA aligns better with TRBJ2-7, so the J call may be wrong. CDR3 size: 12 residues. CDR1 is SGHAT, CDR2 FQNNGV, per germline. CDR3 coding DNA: TGTGCCAGCAGCCCTTTCCTTTACGAGCAGTACTTC. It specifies CASSPFLYEQYF.

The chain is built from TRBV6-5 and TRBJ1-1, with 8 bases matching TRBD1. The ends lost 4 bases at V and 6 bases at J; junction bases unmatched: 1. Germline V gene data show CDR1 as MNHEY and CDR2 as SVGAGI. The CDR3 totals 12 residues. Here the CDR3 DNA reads TGTGCCAGCAGTTCAGGGGGCGCTGAAGCTTTCTTT. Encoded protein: CASSSGGAEAFF.

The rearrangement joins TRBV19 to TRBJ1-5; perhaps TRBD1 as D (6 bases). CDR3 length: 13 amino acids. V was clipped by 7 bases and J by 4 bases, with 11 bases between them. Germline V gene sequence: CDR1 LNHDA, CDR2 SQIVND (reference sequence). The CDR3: CASMPGANQPQHF. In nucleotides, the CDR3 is TGTGCCAGTATGCCGGGGGCGAATCAGCCCCAGCATTTT.

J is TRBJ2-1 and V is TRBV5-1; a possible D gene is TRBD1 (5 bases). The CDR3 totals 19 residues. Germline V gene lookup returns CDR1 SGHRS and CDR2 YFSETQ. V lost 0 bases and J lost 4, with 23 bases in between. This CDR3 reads CASSLVSLRRESGYNEQFF. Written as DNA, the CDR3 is TGCGCCAGCAGCTTGGTTTCTCTGCGCAGGGAATCTGGTTACAATGAGCAGTTCTTC.

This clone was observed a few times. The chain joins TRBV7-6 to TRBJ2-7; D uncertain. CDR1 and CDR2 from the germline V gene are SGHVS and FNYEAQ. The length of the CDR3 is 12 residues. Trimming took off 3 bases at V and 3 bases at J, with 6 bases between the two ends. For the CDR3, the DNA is TGTGCCAGCAGCTTGGTTGGCTACGAGCAGTACTTC. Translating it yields CASSLVGYEQYF.

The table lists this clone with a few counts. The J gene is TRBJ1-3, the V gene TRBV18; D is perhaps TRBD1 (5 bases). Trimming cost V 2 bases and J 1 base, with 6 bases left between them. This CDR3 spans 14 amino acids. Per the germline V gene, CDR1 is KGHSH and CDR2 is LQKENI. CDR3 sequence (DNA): TGTGCCAGCTCACCAGGGGGGTCTGGAAACACCATATATTTT. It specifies CASSPGGSGNTIYF.

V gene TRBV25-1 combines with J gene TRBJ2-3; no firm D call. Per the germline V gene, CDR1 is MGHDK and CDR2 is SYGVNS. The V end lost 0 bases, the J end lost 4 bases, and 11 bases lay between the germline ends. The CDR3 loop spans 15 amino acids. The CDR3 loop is CASSEYFELADTQYF. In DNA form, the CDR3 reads TGTGCCAGCAGTGAATATTTTGAGTTGGCAGATACGCAGTATTTT.

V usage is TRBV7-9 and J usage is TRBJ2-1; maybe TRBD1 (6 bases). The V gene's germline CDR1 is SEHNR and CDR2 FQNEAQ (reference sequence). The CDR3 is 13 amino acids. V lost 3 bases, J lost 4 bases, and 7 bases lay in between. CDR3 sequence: CASSLDSYNEQFF. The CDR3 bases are TGTGCCAGCAGCTTGGACAGTTACAATGAGCAGTTCTTC.

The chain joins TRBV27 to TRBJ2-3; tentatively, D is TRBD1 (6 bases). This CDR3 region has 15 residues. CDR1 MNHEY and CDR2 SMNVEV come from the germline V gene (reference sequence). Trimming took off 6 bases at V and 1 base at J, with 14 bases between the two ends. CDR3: CASSYYRVGTDTQYF. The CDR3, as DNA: TGTGCCAGCAGCTACTACAGGGTGGGCACAGATACGCAGTATTTT.

DNA of the CDR3: TGTGCCAGCAGTGAAGCGCTGATTTCCACTGAAGCTTTCTTT. It is translated as CASSEALISTEAFF. The J gene is TRBJ1-1, the V gene TRBV6-1; no definite D call. The germline gives CDR1 MNHNS, CDR2 SASEGT. The germline V and J ends were trimmed by 0 bases and 4 bases, with 9 bases remaining between them. This CDR3 spans 14 amino acids.